The 9 T cell receptor beta chains listed next were all sequenced from one sample in a study of cytomegalovirus exposure and HLA in healthy donors (dated by TCRdb to between 2016 and 2019). The library came from the immunoSEQ multiplex PCR assay. For the multiplex PCR, a mixture combining 60 forward primers for TCR Vbeta segments and 13 reverse primers for TCR Jbeta segments was used. This is the immuneACCESS table as TCRdb keeps it, with only in-frame sequences that have V and J called. A part of the clones is gone; compared with another copy, unresolved V genes explain less than half, and the rest is unexplained. The sample records 100,000 to 150,000 clones, about 72% of which are singletons. The leading ten clones occupy 1.5% to 2% of the sample. The sample was PBMCs. Every receptor here comes from a young man in good health and CMV-seropositive.

V usage is TRBV6-5 and J usage is TRBJ1-5, with D perhaps TRBD1 (6 bases). The CDR3 runs to 13 residues. Germline V gene data show CDR1 as MNHEY and CDR2 as SVGAGI. The V and J ends lost 6 bases and 3 bases respectively, with 9 bases between them. The CDR3 DNA follows: TGTGCCAGCAGCAACAGGGTCAATCAGCCCCAGCATTTT. Translation: CASSNRVNQPQHF.

This chain links TRBV18 with TRBJ2-7; TRBD1 agrees at 9 bases. The CDR3 consists of 14 residues. Trimming removed 2 bases from V and 5 bases from J; junction bases left unmatched: 4. Germline V CDR1 and CDR2: KGHSH, LQKENI. The CDR3 protein is CASSPGTGPDEQYF. The CDR3 region has the DNA TGTGCCAGCTCACCAGGGACAGGGCCGGACGAGCAGTACTTC. Based on the CDR3 plus reference TRBV18 and TRBJ2-7, the full variable domain is NAGVMQNPRHLVRRRGQEARLRCSPMKGHSHVYWYRQLPEEGLKFMVYLQKENIIDESGMPKERFSAEFPKEGPSILRIQQVVRGDSAAYFCASSPGTGPDEQYFGPGTRLTVT.

The V call is TRBV4-2, the J call TRBJ2-2, with a weak D call TRBD2 (7 bases). The CDR3 has 15 amino acids. Trimming removed 0 bases from V and 6 bases from J, with 11 bases in between. Germline values: CDR1 LGHNA, CDR2 YNFKEQ. CDR3 sequence reads: CASSQDAGAAGELFF. The CDR3 nucleotides read TGTGCCAGCAGCCAAGATGCGGGGGCCGCCGGGGAGCTGTTTTTT.

This clone was seen a single time. V gene TRBV2 combines with J gene TRBJ2-1, with 8 nucleotides matching TRBD2. V lost 1 base and J lost 3; bases outside the gene matches: 5. CDR1 SNHLY and CDR2 FYNNEI come from the germline V gene. The CDR3 runs 16 residues. The CDR3 reads CASSEDIGRDYNEQFF. CDR3 sequence (DNA): TGTGCCAGCAGTGAAGATATCGGGAGGGACTACAATGAGCAGTTCTTC.

The chain's CDR3 is CASSSLFNQPQHF. DNA for the CDR3: TGTGCCAGCAGTTCACTCTTCAATCAGCCCCAGCATTTT. The chain uses TRBV28 and TRBJ1-5; no clear D. The CDR3 loop spans 13 amino acids. Trimming cost V 4 bases and J 3 bases, with 7 bases left between them. Germline lookup yields CDR1 MDHEN and CDR2 SYDVKM.

V usage is TRBV7-8 and J usage is TRBJ2-1; D might be TRBD2 (5 bases). The CDR3 consists of 17 residues. From germline, CDR1 is SGHVS and CDR2 FQNEAQ. The ends were cut back, 5 bases at V and 4 bases at J, with 21 bases in the middle. CDR3 protein: CASSPKGRQEAYNEQFF. The CDR3 DNA reads as TGTGCCAGCAGCCCGAAGGGTCGCCAGGAGGCGTACAATGAGCAGTTCTTC.

This clone occurred a few times. The chain uses TRBV5-1 and TRBJ2-7; the match to TRBD1 covers 8 bases. Germline assignment: CDR1 SGHRS and CDR2 YFSETQ. The CDR3 loop spans 14 amino acids. The trim removed 4 bases at V and 1 base at J, leaving 4 bases unmatched. CDR3 loop: CASSADRESYEQYF. CDR3 sequence (DNA): TGCGCCAGCAGCGCGGACAGGGAGTCCTACGAGCAGTACTTC.

The gene calls are TRBV6-6 and TRBJ1-5; tentative D call: TRBD1 (5 bases). This CDR3 is 16 amino acids long. V gave up 7 bases and J gave up 3 bases, with 19 bases separating them. CDR1 and CDR2 (germline): MNHNY, SVGAGI (reference sequence). Here the CDR3 DNA reads TGTGCCAGCACCGGGGGGGAGGGTTGGGACAATCAGCCCCAGCATTTT. Residues: CASTGGEGWDNQPQHF.

In the case of this clone: Other DNA sequences of this sample code for an identical CDR3. The chain couples TRBV5-1 to TRBJ1-4; 7 nucleotides match TRBD1. This CDR3 comprises 14 residues. CDR1 and CDR2 (germline): SGHRS, YFSETQ. V trimming: 2 bases; J trimming: 7 bases; junction bases outside the gene matches: 5. This CDR3 is CASSLGQGGEKLFF. DNA of the CDR3: TGCGCCAGCAGCTTAGGGCAGGGGGGTGAAAAACTGTTTTTT.